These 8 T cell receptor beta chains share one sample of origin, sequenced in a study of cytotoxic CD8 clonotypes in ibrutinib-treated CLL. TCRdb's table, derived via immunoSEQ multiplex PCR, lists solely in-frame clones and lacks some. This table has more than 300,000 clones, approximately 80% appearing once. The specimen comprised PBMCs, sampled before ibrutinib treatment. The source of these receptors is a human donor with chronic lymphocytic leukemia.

This CDR3 is CASSEIPDRGLAFF. CDR3 coding DNA: TGTGCCAGCAGTGAGATCCCTGACAGGGGATTGGCTTTCTTT. The V call is TRBV25-1, the J call TRBJ1-1; 8 bases map to TRBD1. This CDR3 has 14 amino acids. The V segment lost 3 bases and the J segment 11 bases; nucleotides outside the gene matches: 11. Per germline, CDR1 MGHDK and CDR2 SYGVNS.

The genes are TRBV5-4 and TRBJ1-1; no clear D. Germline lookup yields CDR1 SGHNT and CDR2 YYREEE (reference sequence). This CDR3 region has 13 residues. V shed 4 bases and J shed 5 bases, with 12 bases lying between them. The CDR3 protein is CASSQTSDTEAFF. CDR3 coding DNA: TGTGCCAGCAGCCAAACCTCGGATACTGAAGCTTTCTTT.

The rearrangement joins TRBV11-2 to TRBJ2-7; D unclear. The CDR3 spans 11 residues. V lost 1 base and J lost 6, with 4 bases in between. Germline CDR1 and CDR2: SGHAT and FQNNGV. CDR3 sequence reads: CASSLAFEQYF. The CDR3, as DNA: TGTGCCAGCAGCTTAGCATTCGAGCAGTACTTC.

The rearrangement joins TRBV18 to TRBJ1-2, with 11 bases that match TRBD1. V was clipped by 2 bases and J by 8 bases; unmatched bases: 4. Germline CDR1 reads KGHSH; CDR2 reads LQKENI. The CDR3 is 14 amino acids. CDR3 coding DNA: TGTGCCAGCTCACCAGGACAGGGGGCGCGCGGCTACACCTTC. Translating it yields CASSPGQGARGYTF.

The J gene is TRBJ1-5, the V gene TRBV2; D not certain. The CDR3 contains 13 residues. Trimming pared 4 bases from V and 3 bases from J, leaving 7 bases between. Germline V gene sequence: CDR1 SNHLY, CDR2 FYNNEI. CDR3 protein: CASSAANNQPQHF. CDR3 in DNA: TGTGCCAGCAGTGCAGCTAACAATCAGCCCCAGCATTTT.

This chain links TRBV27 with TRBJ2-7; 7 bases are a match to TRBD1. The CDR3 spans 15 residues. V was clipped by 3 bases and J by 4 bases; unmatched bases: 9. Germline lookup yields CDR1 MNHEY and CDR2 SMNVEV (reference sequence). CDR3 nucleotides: TGTGCCAGCAGTTTCCTACGGGACAGAAAATACGAGCAGTACTTC. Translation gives CASSFLRDRKYEQYF.

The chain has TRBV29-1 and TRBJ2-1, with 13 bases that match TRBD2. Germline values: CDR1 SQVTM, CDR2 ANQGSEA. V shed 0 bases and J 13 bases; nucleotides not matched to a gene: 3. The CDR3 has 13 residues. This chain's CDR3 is CSVEDGTSGTQFF. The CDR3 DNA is TGCAGCGTTGAAGACGGGACTAGCGGGACACAGTTCTTC.

The CDR3 DNA sequence: TGTGCCAGCAGCCCAGATACAGGGTCTGGGGAAAAACTGTTTTTT. Its translation: CASSPDTGSGEKLFF. The chain uses TRBV7-2 and TRBJ1-4; tentatively, D is TRBD1 (6 bases). From germline, CDR1 is SGHTA and CDR2 FQGNSA. V was cut by 5 bases and J by 8 bases, with 18 bases left in between. This CDR3 has 15 amino acids.